A selection of T cell receptor beta chains follows, all from one sample in a study of blood T cell repertoires in COVID-19. The data were produced by immunoSEQ multiplex PCR, yet TCRdb's version contains in-frame clones alone and is incomplete. The table includes hundreds of thousands of clones, about 85% detected once. The sample taken for sequencing was PBMCs or T cells enriched from blood (not recorded which). These receptors all come from a woman between 45 and 60 years old who had recovered from COVID-19. Each CDR3 is given with its conserved first and last residue. The D gene is left open where the match is weak. Only some rows state a clone size, as once, few, many or a class for expanded clones.

clone_size	j_call	cdr3_length	d_call	v_call	cdr3_aa	cdr3_nt
-	TRBJ2-2	15	TRBD1	TRBV30	CAWSTGTGITGELFF	TGTGCCTGGAGTACAGGGACAGGGATTACCGGGGAGCTGTTTTTT
-	TRBJ2-4	16	TRBD1	TRBV6-5	CASSSIPSTGYNIQYF	TGTGCCAGCAGTTCAATTCCCTCGACAGGGTATAACATTCAGTACTTC
-	TRBJ2-7	15	TRBD1	TRBV5-1	CASSWIDRVDYEQYF	TGCGCCAGCAGCTGGATAGACAGGGTCGACTACGAGCAGTACTTC
once	TRBJ1-5	11	-	TRBV20-1	CSASRGQPQHF	TGCAGTGCTAGCAGGGGTCAGCCCCAGCATTTT
once	TRBJ2-1	15	TRBD2	TRBV7-9	CASSLLSGSGNEQFF	TGTGCCAGCAGTTTACTTAGCGGGAGCGGAAATGAGCAGTTCTTC
few	TRBJ2-6	14	-	TRBV7-9	CASSPNSGANVLTF	TGTGCCAGCAGCCCCAACTCTGGGGCCAACGTCCTGACTTTC
-	TRBJ1-5	15	TRBD1	TRBV7-2	CASSRQGSSNQPQHF	TGTGCCAGCAGCAGACAGGGGAGTAGCAATCAGCCCCAGCATTTT
-	TRBJ2-3	14	TRBD1	TRBV3-1/TRBV3-2	CASSQTGSADTQYF	TGTGCCAGCAGCCAGACAGGGAGCGCAGATACGCAGTATTTT
-	TRBJ1-5	14	-	TRBV21-1	CAFQGGDGNQPQHF	TGTGCCTTCCAAGGCGGGGACGGCAATCAGCCCCAGCATTTT
-	TRBJ1-4	17	-	TRBV4-1	CASSQELLRGTNEKLFF	TGCGCCAGCAGCCAAGAATTACTCAGGGGAACTAATGAAAAACTGTTTTTT
-	TRBJ1-2	13	-	TRBV2	CASSKEVGYGYTF	TGTGCCAGCAGCAAGGAGGTCGGCTATGGCTACACCTTC
-	TRBJ2-1	17	-	TRBV4-2	CASSQASNYLSYNEQFF	TGTGCCAGCAGCCAGGCCAGCAACTACCTCTCCTACAATGAGCAGTTCTTC
-	TRBJ2-6	18	TRBD1	TRBV4-1	CASSRSQGVDAGANVLTF	TGCGCCAGCAGCCGGAGTCAGGGGGTAGACGCTGGGGCCAACGTCCTGACTTTC
-	TRBJ2-4	14	-	TRBV5-4	CASSLQQVKNIQYF	TGTGCCAGCAGCTTGCAACAGGTTAAAAACATTCAGTACTTC
-	TRBJ1-4	18	TRBD1	TRBV3-1/TRBV3-2	CASSQHHNRDRGAAKLFF	TGTGCCAGCAGCCAGCACCATAACCGGGACAGAGGGGCGGCAAAACTGTTTTTT
-	TRBJ2-1	15	TRBD1	TRBV25-1	CASSDAGQVINEQFF	TGTGCCAGCAGTGACGCGGGACAGGTGATCAATGAGCAGTTCTTC
-	TRBJ1-1	15	-	TRBV24-1	CATSVQRRWNTEAFF	TGTGCCACCAGTGTCCAGAGGAGATGGAACACTGAAGCTTTCTTT
-	TRBJ2-1	16	TRBD2	TRBV19	CASSIDRLAGGGEQFF	TGTGCCAGTAGTATAGATCGACTAGCGGGGGGTGGTGAGCAGTTCTTC
-	TRBJ2-7	13	TRBD1	TRBV28	CASSLLSGTAFNF	TGTGCCAGCAGTTTATTATCCGGGACAGCCTTCAACTTC
once	TRBJ2-5	18	-	TRBV15	CATSRDWSAEGLRETQYF	TGTGCCACCAGCAGAGATTGGTCCGCGGAGGGGCTGAGAGAGACCCAGTACTTC
-	TRBJ2-1	14	-	TRBV6-1	CASKSGGPYNEQFF	TGTGCCAGTAAGTCTGGGGGCCCCTACAATGAGCAGTTCTTC
-	TRBJ2-5	16	TRBD1	TRBV5-4	CASSFYRGATEETQYF	TGTGCCAGCAGCTTTTACAGGGGGGCGACCGAAGAGACCCAGTACTTC
-	TRBJ1-3	15	-	TRBV29-1	CSTTPRGGPGNTIYF	TGCAGCACTACCCCCCGAGGGGGACCCGGAAACACCATATATTTT
-	TRBJ2-7	13	-	TRBV10-1	CASSEISSGEQYF	TGCGCCAGCAGTGAAATTAGTTCGGGCGAGCAGTACTTC
once	TRBJ1-3	18	TRBD1	TRBV10-3	CAISESPVRQGAGNTIYF	TGTGCCATCAGTGAGTCGCCGGTTCGACAGGGGGCTGGAAACACCATATATTTT
-	TRBJ2-1	15	TRBD2	TRBV5-6	CASSLLLAGSNEQFF	TGTGCCAGCAGCTTGCTATTAGCGGGATCCAATGAGCAGTTCTTC
-	TRBJ2-5	14	TRBD1	TRBV6-5	CASRATGGGETQYF	TGTGCCAGCAGAGCGACAGGGGGCGGGGAGACCCAGTACTTC
-	TRBJ1-2	14	-	TRBV5-4	CASWEDTRNYGYTF	TGTGCCAGCTGGGAGGACACTCGTAACTATGGCTACACCTTC
-	TRBJ1-5	15	TRBD1	TRBV7-8	CASSLAQGQGAPQHF	TGTGCCAGCAGCTTAGCGCAAGGACAGGGAGCCCCGCAGCATTTT
few	TRBJ2-1	12	-	TRBV30	CAWSGLAVEQFF	TGTGCCTGGAGTGGGCTAGCCGTTGAGCAGTTCTTC
-	TRBJ1-6	15	TRBD1	TRBV18	CASSPEGQGNSPLHF	TGTGCCAGCTCACCGGAGGGACAGGGTAATTCACCCCTCCACTTT